These 18 T cell receptor beta chains share one sample of origin, sequenced in a study of T cells in localized non-small cell lung cancer. Data came from immunoSEQ multiplex PCR; TCRdb stores just in-frame clones and leaves some out. The table includes about 72,000 clones, about four fifths detected once. This sample comprised peripheral blood, obtained before any cancer treatment. The receptors stem from a female donor over 55 with stage I lung adenocarcinoma.

The DNA for the CDR3 is TGCGCCAGCAGCTTGGACGTAGGGGCCCAAGAGACCCAGTACTTC. Its protein product is CASSLDVGAQETQYF. The chain couples TRBV5-1 to TRBJ2-5; weak D call: TRBD1 (5 bases). CDR1 and CDR2 (germline): SGHRS, YFSETQ. The CDR3 covers 15 residues. Trimming left V 0 bases short and J 1 base short, with 10 bases between.

The chain is built from TRBV21-1 and TRBJ1-5; the listed D gene, TRBD1, was not tested against the DNA. TRBV21-1 is described as a pseudogene. This CDR3 comprises 17 residues. The CDR3 DNA sequence: TGTGCCAGCAGCAAAGAAAGAACAGGGAAGAGGGTGCAGCCCCAGCATTTT. Its protein product is CASSKERTGKRVQPQHF.

This chain uses TRBV5-5 with TRBJ1-5; D is undetermined. CDR1 is SGHKS, CDR2 YYEKEE, per germline (reference sequence). V shed 2 bases and J shed 0 bases, with 9 bases lying between them. There are 15 residues in the CDR3. The CDR3 spells CASSFFPYSNQPQHF. CDR3 coding DNA: TGTGCCAGCAGCTTCTTCCCTTATAGCAATCAGCCCCAGCATTTT.

The chain couples TRBV7-8 to TRBJ1-4; 8 positions agree with TRBD1. CDR3 size: 15 residues. The trim removed 2 bases at V and 6 bases at J, leaving 5 bases unmatched. The germline V gene has CDR1 SGHVS and CDR2 FQNEAQ. In nucleotides, the CDR3 is TGTGCCAGCAGCTTATTGACAGGGGAGGATGAAAAACTGTTTTTT. Translated: CASSLLTGEDEKLFF.

The genes are TRBV25-1 and TRBJ2-7, with D possibly being TRBD1 (6 bases). Germline V gene sequence: CDR1 MGHDK, CDR2 SYGVNS. The CDR3 has 15 amino acids. V was pared by 3 bases and J by 2 bases, with 14 bases between. The CDR3 DNA reads as TGTGCCAGCAGTGACCCCGCGCAGGGGACCTACGAGCAGTACTTC. Protein sequence: CASSDPAQGTYEQYF.

The table lists this clone with a few counts. The CDR3 protein is CASSLAGTSGSSETQYF. DNA for the CDR3: TGCGCCAGCAGCTTGGCCGGGACTAGCGGGAGCTCTGAGACCCAGTACTTC. The chain couples TRBV5-1 to TRBJ2-5; the match to TRBD2 covers 14 bases. V shed 0 bases and J 5 bases; nucleotides not matched to a gene: 6. The CDR3 runs 17 residues. Germline CDR1 reads SGHRS; CDR2 reads YFSETQ.

The chain recombines TRBV6-6 with TRBJ2-7; 9 bases map to TRBD1. Germline trimming cut 2 bases from V and 4 bases from J; bases unmatched to any gene: 3. Germline CDR1 and CDR2: MNHNY and SVGAGI (reference sequence). The CDR3 consists of 14 residues. For the CDR3, the DNA is TGTGCCAGCAGTTACGGGACAGGGAAGTACGAGCAGTACTTC. Translated: CASSYGTGKYEQYF.

This clone has more than one count but fewer than ten. The rearrangement links TRBV7-3 to TRBJ2-1; D uncertain. Trimming left V 1 base short and J 10 bases short, with 11 bases between. The CDR3 runs 13 residues. Germline values: CDR1 SGHTA, CDR2 FQGTGA. CDR3 DNA sequence: TGTGCCAGCAGCTTAAATAAGGCCGTGGAGCAGTTCTTC. Residues: CASSLNKAVEQFF.

This sequence joins TRBV19 and TRBJ2-7; tentatively, D is TRBD1 (5 bases). The CDR3 spans 12 residues. The ends were cut back, 4 bases at V and 1 base at J, with 5 bases in the middle. Germline values: CDR1 LNHDA, CDR2 SQIVND (reference sequence). For the CDR3, the DNA is TGTGCCAGTAGTACAGGGTCCTACGAGCAGTACTTC. Protein product: CASSTGSYEQYF.

By frequency in the sample, this clone is medium-sized. The chain carries TRBV11-2 and TRBJ1-6; the D gene is possibly TRBD1 (6 bases). CDR3 length: 15 residues. Trimming took 6 bases from V and 8 from J, leaving 17 bases between them. Germline V gives CDR1 SGHAT, CDR2 FQNNGV. The CDR3 sequence is CASRPPRDTDSPLHF. CDR3 coding DNA: TGTGCCAGCAGACCCCCCCGGGACACCGATTCACCCCTCCACTTT.

The chain couples TRBV6-1 to TRBJ2-7; D is tentatively TRBD1 or TRBD2 (5 bases each). The length of the CDR3 is 15 residues. Trimming took off 6 bases at V and 4 bases at J, with 19 bases between the two ends. CDR1 and CDR2 (germline): MNHNS, SASEGT. Written as DNA, the CDR3 is TGTGCCAGCAGAAGAAACCGGGACCGATCGTACGAGCAGTACTTC. Amino acid sequence: CASRRNRDRSYEQYF.

The chain recombines TRBV14 with TRBJ2-3, with TRBD2 matching over 7 bases. The J segment lost 5 bases and the V segment lost 0 bases, leaving 11 bases of the junction unmatched. The germline gives CDR1 SGHDN, CDR2 FVKESK. The CDR3 spans 17 residues. The CDR3 reads CASSQESGGLRGDTQYF. In DNA form, the CDR3 reads TGTGCCAGCAGCCAAGAATCGGGAGGCCTTCGGGGAGATACGCAGTATTTT.

This chain connects TRBV5-8 to TRBJ2-4, with TRBD1 matching over 11 bases. Losses at the gene ends were 4 bases for V and 0 bases for J; bases not matched to a gene: 9. CDR1 is SGHTS and CDR2 is YDEGEE in the germline V gene. This CDR3 spans 18 amino acids. The DNA of the CDR3 is TGTGCCAGCAGCAACCGGGACAGGGGGACCCTAGCCAAAAACATTCAGTACTTC. Translating it yields CASSNRDRGTLAKNIQYF.

The rearrangement uses TRBV19 and TRBJ1-1; D gene ambiguous. The CDR3 sequence is 15 residues long. Germline values: CDR1 LNHDA, CDR2 SQIVND (reference sequence). The V gene lost 7 bases and the J gene lost 5 bases, with 20 bases spanning the gap. The chain's CDR3 is CASIPQVAAGTEAFF. The DNA for the CDR3 is TGTGCCAGTATCCCCCAGGTGGCCGCCGGAACTGAAGCTTTCTTT.

The V and J genes are TRBV2 and TRBJ2-5; 10 nucleotides line up with TRBD2. The V gene's germline CDR1 is SNHLY and CDR2 FYNNEI. The CDR3 is made up of 17 amino acids. Trimming at V came to 0 bases and at J to 1 base, leaving 5 bases not matched to a gene. The CDR3 region is CASSEALSGGLQETQYF. DNA of the CDR3: TGTGCCAGCAGTGAAGCGCTTAGCGGGGGGCTCCAAGAGACCCAGTACTTC.

The chain combines TRBV25-1 with TRBJ2-5, with 8 bases lining up with TRBD2. The trim removed 10 bases at V and 5 bases at J, leaving 12 bases unmatched. CDR1 is MGHDK and CDR2 is SYGVNS in the germline V gene. The CDR3 runs 14 residues. The CDR3 sequence is CATTRGGLGETQYF. CDR3 coding DNA: TGTGCCACAACTCGGGGGGGCCTCGGGGAGACCCAGTACTTC.

This chain links TRBV5-6 with TRBJ1-2, with D possibly TRBD1 on 6 matching bases. CDR3 size: 14 residues. V gave up 4 bases and J gave up 7 bases, with 17 bases separating them. The germline V gene encodes CDR1 SGHDT and CDR2 YYEEEE. The CDR3 coding sequence is TGTGCCAGCAGCCTAACAGGGAGTGGGGCTGGCTACACCTTC. It encodes CASSLTGSGAGYTF. The entire variable domain, with the rest obtained from reference TRBV5-6 and TRBJ1-2, is as follows: DAGVTQSPTHLIKTRGQQVTLRCSPKSGHDTVSWYQQALGQGPQFIFQYYEEEERQRGNFPDRFSGHQFPNYSSELNVNALLLGDSALYLCASSLTGSGAGYTFGSGTRLTVV.

V gene TRBV6-1 combines with J gene TRBJ1-2, with D unresolved. Between the trimmed V and J ends, which lost 0 bases and 4 bases, there was a span of 9 bases. CDR1 and CDR2 (germline): MNHNS, SASEGT. CDR3 length equals 14 residues. CDR3 DNA sequence: TGTGCCAGCAGTGAAGCGAGCGGACCCTATGGCTACACCTTC. Translated, it gives CASSEASGPYGYTF.